Detailed here is one TCR beta chain. The antigen is unknown. TCRdb's copy holds only in-frame clones and misses some; the assay was immunoSEQ multiplex PCR. The table has 150,000 to 200,000 clones, 87% seen once. This sample was included in a study of T cell responses to AZD1222 COVID-19 vaccine. General study findings and limits: Reports say nearly half of spike-specific TCRs go after unmutated variant regions. Dominant CD4 TCR responses targeted spike regions 160-218 and 743-854. The donor cohort was predominantly white British with a female majority, and clonal diversity may have been underestimated. Baseline testing showed seropositivity in only five or six AZD1222 recipients.

This specimen consisted of peripheral blood, obtained on day 0 of MenACWY control vaccination. The origin of this receptor is an adult in good health.

The CDR3 protein is CASSLGMNTEAFF. The CDR3 region has the DNA TGTGCCAGCAGTTTAGGGATGAACACTGAAGCTTTCTTT. The rearrangement uses TRBV27 and TRBJ1-1; D is undetermined. This CDR3 has 13 amino acids. Deletions cut 2 bases from V and 0 bases from J, with 4 bases between. Germline V gene data show CDR1 as MNHEY and CDR2 as SMNVEV (reference sequence).